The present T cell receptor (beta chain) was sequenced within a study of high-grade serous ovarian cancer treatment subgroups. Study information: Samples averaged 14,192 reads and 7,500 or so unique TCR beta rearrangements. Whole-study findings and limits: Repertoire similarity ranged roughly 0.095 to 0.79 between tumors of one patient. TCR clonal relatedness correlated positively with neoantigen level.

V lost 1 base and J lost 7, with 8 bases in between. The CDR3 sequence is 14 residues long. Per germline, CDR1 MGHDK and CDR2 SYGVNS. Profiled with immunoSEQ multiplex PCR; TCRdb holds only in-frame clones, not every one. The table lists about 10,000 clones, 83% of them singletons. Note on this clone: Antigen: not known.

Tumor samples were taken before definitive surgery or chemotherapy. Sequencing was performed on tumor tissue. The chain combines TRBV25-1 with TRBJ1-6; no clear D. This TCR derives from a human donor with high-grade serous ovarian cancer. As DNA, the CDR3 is TGTGCCAGCAGTGAATTATGGGGAAATTCACCCCTCCACTTT. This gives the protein CASSELWGNSPLHF.